This T cell receptor beta chain was captured by sequencing in a study of regulatory T cells in long-lasting Graves disease. This CDR3 contains 12 residues. Germline-derived CDR1 and CDR2 are KGHSH and LQKENI. The V end lost 3 bases, the J end lost 2 bases, and 2 bases lay between the germline ends. Noted time point: persistent/refractory GD, antithyroid drugs over 5 years with positive TRAb. Following extraction of RNA from PBMCs, that RNA was used to make the TCR library. Researchers made TCR beta libraries by using iRepertoire HTBI primers and running Arm-PCR on CDR3 regions. A single record per CDR3 protein comes from TCRdb applying MiXCR to the multiplex PCR reads. The repertoire has a few hundred thousand distinct CDR3 sequences, 23% of them found once; the top ten carry about 27%. Whole-study results and caveats: When disease was persistent, TRBV28, TRBJ1-2 and TRBJ2-5 were the favored segments. Newly diagnosed patients had higher TCR diversity than persistent Graves' patients did. Persistent patients had a count of shared public clonotypes (around 2,500) that exceeded that of new patients (about 870).

This clonotype occurred once. Antigen unknown. The sequenced sample was peripheral blood mononuclear cells (PBMCs), obtained when the disease was refractory, from a patient treated with antithyroid drugs. V is TRBV18 and J is TRBJ2-1, with D hard to call. The clonotype comes from a female donor with Graves disease. The CDR3 DNA follows: TGTGCCAGCTCACCCACCTACAATGAGCAGTTCTTC. Translating it yields CASSPTYNEQFF.